This T cell receptor beta chain was sequenced during a study of T cell responses to AZD1222 COVID-19 vaccine. Study outcomes and limitations: All repertoire sampling was performed exclusively after the peak T cell response. At baseline, seropositivity was found in only five or six AZD1222 recipients.

Some clones are missing from TCRdb's copy, which holds only in-frame ones; the method was immunoSEQ multiplex PCR. The repertoire consists of more than 120,000 clones, with under 95% occurring once and the leading ten covering around 5.4%. The ends were cut back, 3 bases at V and 10 bases at J, with 7 bases in the middle. Germline CDR1 MDHEN, CDR2 SYDVKM. The CDR3 is 11 amino acids. Concerning this clone itself: As yet, its antigen is unknown.

Sequences were derived from peripheral blood, sampled on day 0 of AZD1222 vaccination. The receptor was isolated from an adult in good health. This chain joins TRBV28 and TRBJ2-1, with D possibly matching TRBD2 (6 bases). Here the CDR3 reads CASSLGGEQFF. The CDR3 region has the DNA TGTGCCAGCAGTTTGGGGGGAGAGCAGTTCTTC.